This T cell receptor (beta chain) was retrieved from a study of cytomegalovirus exposure and HLA in healthy donors. The germline V gene encodes CDR1 MNHEY and CDR2 SVGAGI. The CDR3 sequence is 11 residues long. V was cut by 0 bases and J by 7 bases, with 3 bases left in between. PCR amplification relied on 60 Vbeta primers (plus 13 Jbeta primers). Sequencing was performed with immunoSEQ multiplex PCR; in TCRdb, only in-frame clones are kept and a portion is missing. This sample has about 89,000 clones, with about 80% found just once. This clonotype was sampled from a male donor in good health and CMV-seronegative. The J gene is TRBJ1-2, the V gene TRBV6-5; no definite D call. The specimen sequenced was PBMCs. The CDR3 coding sequence is TGTGCCAGCAGTTACTCCCGTGGCTACACCTTC. Its translation is CASSYSRGYTF.